This T cell receptor (beta chain) was obtained from a study of OX40 agonist ivuxolimab in advanced cancers. Measured with immunoSEQ multiplex PCR; TCRdb has only the in-frame clones, and not every one. The sample consists of roughly 92,000 clones, about 92% of them appearing once. This clone was counted only a few times. Source: CD4+ or CD8+ T cells sorted from blood, taken in a trial of the OX40 agonist ivuxolimab. The sequence derives from an adult with an advanced solid tumor such as melanoma, head and neck, liver or kidney cancer.

The CDR3 coding sequence is TGTGCCAGCTCACCACAGGAAGGCAATCAGCCCCAGCATTTT. Its protein product is CASSPQEGNQPQHF. The V call is TRBV18, the J call TRBJ1-5, with unresolved D. CDR3 length: 14 residues. V lost 1 base and J lost 2, with 6 bases in between. Germline assignment: CDR1 KGHSH and CDR2 LQKENI.